This TCR beta chain was observed in a study of T cells in localized non-small cell lung cancer. Study-level points and caveats: Overall survival was longer when the density of T cells in the blood was higher.

Of note for this clone: Its antigen remains unknown.

V was shortened by 8 bases and J by 2 bases, with 12 bases between the two germline ends. Looked up from germline, CDR1 is LNHDA and CDR2 is SQIVND (reference sequence). The CDR3 has 14 residues. Produced via immunoSEQ multiplex PCR; TCRdb's table is partial and in-frame only. The sample lists some 2,600 clones, 20% to 30% seen once, with about 10% in the top ten. The receptor comes from an older female donor with stage I lung adenocarcinoma. Sequences were derived from lung tumor tissue, sampled before any cancer treatment. V and J are TRBV19 and TRBJ2-2; D is possibly TRBD1 (6 bases). CDR3 DNA: TGTGCCAGTTGCAGGGGCGTAAACACCGGGGAGCTGTTTTTT. This gives the protein CASCRGVNTGELFF.